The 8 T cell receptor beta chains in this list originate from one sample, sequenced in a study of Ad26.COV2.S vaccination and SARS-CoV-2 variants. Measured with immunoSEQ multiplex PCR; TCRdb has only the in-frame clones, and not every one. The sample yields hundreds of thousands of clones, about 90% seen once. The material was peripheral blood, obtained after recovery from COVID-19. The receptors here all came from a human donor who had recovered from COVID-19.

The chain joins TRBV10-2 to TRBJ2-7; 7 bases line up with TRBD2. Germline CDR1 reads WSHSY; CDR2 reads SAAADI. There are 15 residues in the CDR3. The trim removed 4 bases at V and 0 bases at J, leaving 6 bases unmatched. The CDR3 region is CASSGERGNSYEQYF. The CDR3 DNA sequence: TGCGCCAGCAGTGGAGAGCGGGGTAACTCCTACGAGCAGTACTTC.

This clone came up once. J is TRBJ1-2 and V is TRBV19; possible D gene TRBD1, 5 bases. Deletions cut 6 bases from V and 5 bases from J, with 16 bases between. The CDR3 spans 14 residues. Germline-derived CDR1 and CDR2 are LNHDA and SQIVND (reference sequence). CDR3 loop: CASSAGRAGYGYTF. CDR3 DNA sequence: TGTGCCAGTAGCGCCGGCAGGGCAGGGTATGGCTACACCTTC.

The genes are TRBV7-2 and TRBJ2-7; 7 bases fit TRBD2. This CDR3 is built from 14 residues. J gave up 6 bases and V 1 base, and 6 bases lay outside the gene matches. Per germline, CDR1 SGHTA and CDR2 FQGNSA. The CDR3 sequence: CASSLDSASGEQYF. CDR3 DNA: TGTGCCAGCAGCTTAGATTCGGCTAGCGGCGAGCAGTACTTC. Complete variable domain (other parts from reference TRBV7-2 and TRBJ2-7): GAGVSQSPSNKVTEKGKDVELRCDPISGHTALYWYRQSLGQGLEFLIYFQGNSAPDKSGLPSDRFSAERTGGSVSTLTIQRTQQEDSAVYLCASSLDSASGEQYFGPGTRLTVT.

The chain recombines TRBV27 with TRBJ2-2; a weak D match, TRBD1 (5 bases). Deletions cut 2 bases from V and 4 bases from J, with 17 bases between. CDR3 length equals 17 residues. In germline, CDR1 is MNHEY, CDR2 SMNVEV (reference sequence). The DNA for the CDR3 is TGTGCCAGCAGTTTACTCCTTACAGGCCGTGGCACCGGGGAGCTGTTTTTT. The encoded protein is CASSLLLTGRGTGELFF.

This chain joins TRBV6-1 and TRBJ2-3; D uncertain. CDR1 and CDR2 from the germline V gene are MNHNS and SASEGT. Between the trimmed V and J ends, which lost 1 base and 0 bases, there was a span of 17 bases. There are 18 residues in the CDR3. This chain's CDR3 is CASSEVAAQIFSTDTQYF. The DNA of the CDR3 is TGTGCCAGCAGTGAAGTGGCTGCACAGATCTTTAGCACAGATACGCAGTATTTT.

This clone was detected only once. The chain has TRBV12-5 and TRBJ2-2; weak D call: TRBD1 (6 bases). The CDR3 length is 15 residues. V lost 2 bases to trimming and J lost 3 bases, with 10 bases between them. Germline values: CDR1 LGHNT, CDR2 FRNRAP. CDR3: CASGLTGWDTGELFF. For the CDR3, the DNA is TGTGCTAGTGGTTTGACAGGGTGGGACACCGGGGAGCTGTTTTTT.

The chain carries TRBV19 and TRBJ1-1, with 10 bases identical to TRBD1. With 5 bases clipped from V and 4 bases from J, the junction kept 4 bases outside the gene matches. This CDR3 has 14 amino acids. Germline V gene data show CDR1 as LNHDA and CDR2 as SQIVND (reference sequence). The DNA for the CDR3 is TGTGCCAGTAGTGCGGGACAGGGGAGCACTGAAGCTTTCTTT. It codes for CASSAGQGSTEAFF.

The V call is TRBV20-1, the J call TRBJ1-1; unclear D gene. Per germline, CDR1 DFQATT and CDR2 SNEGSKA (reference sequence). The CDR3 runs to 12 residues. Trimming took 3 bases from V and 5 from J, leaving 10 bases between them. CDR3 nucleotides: TGCAGTGCTAGTTACCAGTCGACTGAAGCTTTCTTT. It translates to CSASYQSTEAFF.